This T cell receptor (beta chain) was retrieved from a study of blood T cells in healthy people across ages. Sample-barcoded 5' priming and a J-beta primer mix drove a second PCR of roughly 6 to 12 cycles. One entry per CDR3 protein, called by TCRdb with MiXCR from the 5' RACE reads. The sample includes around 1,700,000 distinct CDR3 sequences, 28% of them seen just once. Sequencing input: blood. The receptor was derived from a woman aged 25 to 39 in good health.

The CDR3 DNA sequence: TGTGCCAGCAGCTCCACCCAGGGTAGTGAGCAGTTCTTC. Translating it yields CASSSTQGSEQFF. The V and J genes are TRBV7-3 and TRBJ2-1; the D gene is possibly TRBD1 (5 bases). The CDR3 has 13 amino acids. Germline V lookup: CDR1 SGHTA, CDR2 FQGTGA. The ends were cut back, 4 bases at V and 9 bases at J, with 13 bases in the middle.